Shown below are 25 T cell receptor beta chains from a single sample sequenced in a study of blood T cell repertoires in COVID-19. Assay: immunoSEQ multiplex PCR; the TCRdb copy retains only in-frame clones and omits some. The sample lists fewer than 250,000 clones, 87% occurring once. Sequences were obtained from PBMCs or T cells enriched from blood (not recorded which). The source is a man aged 25-45 years who had recovered from COVID-19.

This chain connects TRBV11-2 to TRBJ2-7; 7 nucleotides line up with TRBD2. The CDR3 is made up of 14 amino acids. The ends lost 1 base at V and 3 bases at J; junction bases unmatched: 3. Germline V gives CDR1 SGHAT, CDR2 FQNNGV. CDR3 nucleotides: TGTGCCAGCAGCTTAGTATCTAGCGGCTACGAGCAGTACTTC. This encodes CASSLVSSGYEQYF.

In this sample, this clone turned up once. The chain recombines TRBV30 with TRBJ2-1; TRBD2 matches 10 bases. Germline CDR1 GTSNPN, CDR2 SVGIG (reference sequence). V lost 7 bases, J lost 12 bases, and 15 bases stayed unmatched. The CDR3 is made up of 14 amino acids. The CDR3 DNA follows: TGTGCCTTAACGCCGGGACTAGCGACGCTAAGGCAGTTCTTC. This translates into CALTPGLATLRQFF. The whole variable domain, filled in from reference TRBV30 and TRBJ2-1, reads SQTIHQWPATLVQPVGSPLSLECTVEGTSNPNLYWYRQAAGRGLQLLFYSVGIGQISSEVPQNLSASRPQDRQFILSSKKLLLSDSGFYLCALTPGLATLRQFFGPGTRLTVL.

This rearrangement joins TRBV5-1 to TRBJ1-4; weak D call: TRBD1 (5 bases). Germline loops: CDR1 SGHRS, CDR2 YFSETQ. V was cut by 4 bases and J by 0 bases, with 13 bases left in between. The CDR3 is 16 residues long. The CDR3, as DNA: TGCGCCAGCAGCGCACTAGCAGGGACAACTAATGAAAAACTGTTTTTT. It is translated as CASSALAGTTNEKLFF.

The chain uses TRBV5-1 and TRBJ2-7; the D gene is possibly TRBD1 (6 bases). V was clipped by 4 bases and J by 6 bases, with 11 bases between them. This CDR3 contains 12 residues. The V gene's germline CDR1 is SGHRS and CDR2 YFSETQ. CDR3 sequence: CASSEAGAEQYF. DNA for the CDR3: TGCGCCAGCAGCGAGGCAGGGGCCGAGCAGTACTTC.

This sequence joins TRBV6-2 or TRBV6-3 and TRBJ2-7; TRBD2 matches at 7 bases. Trimming removed 5 bases from V and 2 bases from J; junction bases left unmatched: 6. The CDR3 consists of 14 residues. Per the germline V gene, CDR1 is MNHEY and CDR2 is SVGEGT. The CDR3 here is CASSKEGGTYEQYF. CDR3 in DNA: TGTGCCAGCAGTAAAGAGGGAGGGACCTACGAGCAGTACTTC.

The gene calls are TRBV7-9 and TRBJ2-7, with a weak D call TRBD2 (5 bases). Per the germline V gene, CDR1 is SEHNR and CDR2 is FQNEAQ (reference sequence). The V end lost 5 bases, the J end lost 6 bases, and 8 bases lay between the germline ends. The CDR3 extends over 11 amino acids. The CDR3 bases are TGTGCCAGCAGCCCCCTAGCCGAGCAGTACTTC. This sequence encodes CASSPLAEQYF.

For this clone: An end of the junction differs from the germline gene, which may be a read error. The rearrangement links TRBV19 to TRBJ2-2, with D perhaps TRBD2 (5 bases). Germline V gives CDR1 LNHDA, CDR2 SQIVND (reference sequence). This CDR3 region has 16 residues. CDR3 sequence: CASSPRPGTNSGELFF. The CDR3 DNA reads as TGTGCCAGTAGCCCAAGGCCGGGAACGAACTCCGGGGAGCTGTTTTTT.

This chain connects TRBV6-5 to TRBJ2-5; D remains ambiguous. Germline values: CDR1 MNHEY, CDR2 SVGAGI. Trimming took 2 bases from V and 2 from J, leaving 6 bases between them. The CDR3 has 13 residues. Here the CDR3 DNA reads TGTGCCAGCAGTTACGTCAGACAAGAGACCCAGTACTTC. Translating it yields CASSYVRQETQYF.

The chain combines TRBV6-5 with TRBJ2-3; 8 bases align to TRBD2. The CDR3 has 15 amino acids. From germline, CDR1 is MNHEY and CDR2 SVGAGI. V lost 1 base, J lost 6 bases, and 6 bases stayed unmatched. For the CDR3, the DNA is TGTGCCAGCAGTTACTTAAACCCTAGCGGGGATACGCAGTATTTT. Translation gives CASSYLNPSGDTQYF.

The chain joins TRBV7-6 to TRBJ2-7; 8 bases align to TRBD2. The V segment lost 5 bases and the J segment 5 bases; nucleotides outside the gene matches: 8. CDR3 length: 14 residues. The germline gives CDR1 SGHVS, CDR2 FNYEAQ. CDR3 in DNA: TGTGCCAGCAGCCCCGGGGGGGCCGGGAACGAGCAGTACTTC. Translated, it gives CASSPGGAGNEQYF.

The V gene is TRBV11-2, the J gene TRBJ1-3; D not certain. The germline V gene has CDR1 SGHAT and CDR2 FQNNGV. This CDR3 is 13 amino acids long. Trimming removed 5 bases at V and 3 bases at J, with 8 bases between. The CDR3 DNA reads as TGTGCCAGCAGCCTATCTGGTGGAAACACCATATATTTT. It specifies CASSLSGGNTIYF. Complete variable domain (other parts from reference TRBV11-2 and TRBJ1-3): EAGVAQSPRYKIIEKRQSVAFWCNPISGHATLYWYQQILGQGPKLLIQFQNNGVVDDSQLPKDRFSAERLKGVDSTLKIQPAKLEDSAVYLCASSLSGGNTIYFGEGSWLTVV.

The gene calls are TRBV25-1 and TRBJ2-5; 7 positions agree with TRBD1. This CDR3 spans 14 amino acids. V lost 4 bases, J lost 5 bases, and 7 bases stayed unmatched. The V gene's germline CDR1 is MGHDK and CDR2 SYGVNS. The CDR3 is CASSGDSPLETQYF. CDR3 DNA: TGTGCCAGCAGTGGGGACAGCCCGCTGGAGACCCAGTACTTC. The whole variable domain, filled in from reference TRBV25-1 and TRBJ2-5, reads EADIYQTPRYLVIGTGKKITLECSQTMGHDKMYWYQQDPGMELHLIHYSYGVNSTEKGDLSSESTVSRIRTEHFPLTLESARPSHTSQYLCASSGDSPLETQYFGPGTRLLVL.

The V and J genes are TRBV9 and TRBJ2-3; D may be TRBD2 (6 bases). The germline V and J ends were trimmed by 3 bases and 6 bases, with 11 bases remaining between them. This CDR3 comprises 13 residues. Germline-derived CDR1 and CDR2 are SGDLS and YYNGEE. Here the CDR3 reads CASSERDFDTQYF. The DNA for the CDR3 is TGTGCCAGCAGCGAACGGGACTTTGATACGCAGTATTTT. The variable domain in full, with the rest retrieved from reference TRBV9 and TRBJ2-3, is DSGVTQTPKHLITATGQRVTLRCSPRSGDLSVYWYQQSLDQGLQFLIQYYNGEERAKGNILERFSAQQFPDLHSELNLSSLELGDSALYFCASSERDFDTQYFGPGTRLTVL.

This sequence joins TRBV12-3 or TRBV12-4 and TRBJ1-5; D may be TRBD1 (5 bases). The length of the CDR3 is 13 residues. The V end lost 6 bases, the J end lost 3 bases, and 9 bases lay between the germline ends. The CDR3 DNA reads as TGTGCCAGCAGACGACAGCCCAATCAGCCCCAGCATTTT. This translates into CASRRQPNQPQHF.

The rearrangement links TRBV27 to TRBJ1-1; no firm D call. The germline V and J ends were trimmed by 3 bases and 3 bases, with 11 bases remaining between them. Looked up from germline, CDR1 is MNHEY and CDR2 is SMNVEV (reference sequence). The CDR3 has 14 amino acids. Written as DNA, the CDR3 is TGTGCCAGCAGTTTGAGAGGGTTGGACACTGAAGCTTTCTTT. Its translation: CASSLRGLDTEAFF.

This clone was detected a few times. The rearrangement links TRBV2 to TRBJ1-2; D is unclear. Germline CDR1 is SNHLY and CDR2 is FYNNEI. V lost 6 bases, J lost 4 bases, and 6 bases lay in between. The CDR3 length is 11 residues. The CDR3 DNA reads as TGTGCCAGCAGAACCAGCTATGGCTACACCTTC. As protein: CASRTSYGYTF.

The chain recombines TRBV27 with TRBJ2-1, with D hard to call. The CDR3 has 14 residues. Trimming took off 1 base at V and 0 bases at J, with 4 bases between the two ends. In germline, CDR1 is MNHEY, CDR2 SMNVEV (reference sequence). The CDR3 DNA is TGTGCCAGCAGTTTATTCGGCTCCTACAATGAGCAGTTCTTC. It is translated as CASSLFGSYNEQFF.

The rearrangement joins TRBV3-1 (or the pseudogene TRBV3-2) to TRBJ1-5, with 11 nucleotides matching TRBD1. CDR3 size: 19 residues. Per the germline V gene, CDR1 is LGHDT and CDR2 is YNNKEL (reference sequence). Trimming removed 0 bases from V and 2 bases from J; junction bases left unmatched: 9. The CDR3 is CASSQDPRTGGGGNQPQHF. The CDR3 nucleotides read TGTGCCAGCAGCCAAGATCCCCGGACAGGGGGCGGGGGCAATCAGCCCCAGCATTTT.

This chain links TRBV4-1 with TRBJ2-7; D may be TRBD2 (6 bases). The CDR3 has 14 amino acids. Trimming cost V 3 bases and J 1 base, with 10 bases left between them. In germline, CDR1 is MGHRA, CDR2 YSYEKL. CDR3 in amino acids: CASSQVLASYEQYF. DNA of the CDR3: TGCGCCAGCAGCCAGGTACTAGCTTCCTACGAGCAGTACTTC.

The genes are TRBV10-3 and TRBJ2-1; a weak D match, TRBD2 (5 bases). Germline values: CDR1 ENHRY, CDR2 SYGVKD. The CDR3 runs 14 residues. V was shortened by 2 bases and J by 6 bases, with 11 bases between the two germline ends. CDR3 protein: CAISEGRLSNEQFF. The CDR3 DNA is TGTGCCATCAGTGAGGGGAGACTCAGCAATGAGCAGTTCTTC.

The chain uses TRBV5-1 and TRBJ2-3, with 8 bases that match TRBD2. The germline V gene encodes CDR1 SGHRS and CDR2 YFSETQ. V shed 0 bases, J shed 5 bases, and the junction held 5 bases outside the gene matches. There are 15 residues in the CDR3. The CDR3 DNA is TGCGCCAGCAGCTTGGCCCGGGAGGGTGGAGATACGCAGTATTTT. Translating it yields CASSLAREGGDTQYF.

The chain joins TRBV30 to TRBJ1-5; D gene ambiguous. From germline, CDR1 is GTSNPN and CDR2 SVGIG (reference sequence). The V end lost 0 bases, the J end lost 0 bases, and 9 bases lay between the germline ends. There are 15 residues in the CDR3. The CDR3: CAWSVYGYSNQPQHF. CDR3 sequence (DNA): TGTGCCTGGAGTGTATACGGGTATAGCAATCAGCCCCAGCATTTT.

Only a few counts were recorded for this clone. The chain recombines TRBV4-1 with TRBJ2-7; possibly TRBD2 for D (6 bases). CDR1 and CDR2 from the germline V gene are MGHRA and YSYEKL. CDR3 length: 15 residues. The V end lost 2 bases, the J end lost 2 bases, and 13 bases lay between the germline ends. The CDR3 DNA reads TGCGCCAGCAGCCAACAGGAGGGGACCCCCTACGAGCAGTACTTC. It is translated as CASSQQEGTPYEQYF.

This clone has a handful of counts. The CDR3 DNA reads TGTGCCAGCAGCCACTCTAGCGGATACACCGGGGAGCTGTTTTTT. It is translated as CASSHSSGYTGELFF. V usage is TRBV5-4 and J usage is TRBJ2-2; 7 positions agree with TRBD2. The CDR3 is 15 residues long. CDR1 and CDR2 from the germline V gene are SGHNT and YYREEE (reference sequence). Germline trimming cut 4 bases from V and 3 bases from J; bases unmatched to any gene: 6.

DNA of the CDR3: TGTGCCAGCAGTGGACAGGGGGTCAGGACTGAAGCTTTCTTT. It yields the protein CASSGQGVRTEAFF. The genes are TRBV2 and TRBJ1-1, with 9 nucleotides matching TRBD1. This CDR3 region has 14 residues. V dropped 4 bases and J dropped 5; count of bases not matched to a gene: 5. CDR1 SNHLY and CDR2 FYNNEI come from the germline V gene.